Below, 2 T cell receptor beta chains from the same sample are listed, as sequenced in a study of blood T cell repertoires in COVID-19. TCRdb's table, derived via immunoSEQ multiplex PCR, lists solely in-frame clones and lacks some. Of fewer than 150,000 clones in the sample, 80% to 90% were seen once. The sample comprised peripheral blood. Receptor source: a human donor in a cohort sampled during active COVID-19.

The rearrangement uses TRBV9 and TRBJ1-1, with D tentatively TRBD1 (5 bases). V lost 1 base and J lost 4, with 11 bases in between. Looked up from germline, CDR1 is SGDLS and CDR2 is YYNGEE. The CDR3 totals 14 residues. The CDR3 DNA reads as TGTGCCAGCAGCGTAACAGCGGGGGGCACTGAAGCTTTCTTT. The encoded protein is CASSVTAGGTEAFF.

This sequence joins TRBV16 and TRBJ1-1; D uncertain. Per germline, CDR1 KGHSY and CDR2 FQNENV. The V end lost 0 bases, the J end lost 8 bases, and 13 bases lay between the germline ends. The CDR3 contains 14 residues. CDR3 region: CASSQSGLLAEAFF. The DNA of the CDR3 is TGTGCCAGCAGCCAATCAGGACTGTTGGCCGAAGCTTTCTTT.